These 15 T cell receptor beta chains were all obtained from the same sample, sequenced in a study of T-cell memory formation after mild COVID-19. TCRdb re-called the 5' RACE reads through MiXCR, storing one row per CDR3 protein. The data show roughly 150,000 distinct CDR3 sequences, about an eighth seen once. The sample comprised PBMCs or a T cell subset sorted from them (not recorded which). Receptors were obtained from a man aged 18 to 29 who had mild COVID-19 (a few samples of this study predate the infection). Cell type and time point are not known.

This clonotype was seen more than once but under ten times. The chain has TRBV12-3 or TRBV12-4 and TRBJ1-2; D is unresolved. The V gene lost 9 bases and the J gene lost 1 base, with 6 bases spanning the gap. The CDR3 is 11 residues long. The CDR3 nucleotides are TGTGCCAGTAGAATTAACTATGGCTACACCTTC. Translating gives CASRINYGYTF.

The chain combines TRBV5-6 with TRBJ2-7; weak D call: TRBD1 (5 bases). With 0 bases removed from V and 4 bases from J, the gap between germline ends came to 5 bases. Germline-derived CDR1 and CDR2 are SGHDT and YYEEEE. This CDR3 is built from 12 residues. The CDR3 sequence: CASSLGQYEQYV. For the CDR3, the DNA is TGTGCCAGCAGCTTGGGACAGTACGAGCAGTACGTC.

This chain connects TRBV2 to TRBJ1-2; TRBD1 might be the D (6 bases). Germline lookup yields CDR1 SNHLY and CDR2 FYNNEI. The CDR3 sequence is 14 residues long. V lost 7 bases, J lost 6 bases, and 18 bases lay in between. The CDR3 coding sequence is TGTGCCAGCACCCGCCCGGGGGCAGGGAATGGCTACACCTTC. Translated, it gives CASTRPGAGNGYTF.

This clonotype occurred a few times. The chain links TRBV3-2 to TRBJ2-7; the tabulated D call, TRBD1, remains unverified against the DNA. TRBV3-2 is termed a pseudogene. This CDR3 is 20 amino acids long. In nucleotides, the CDR3 is TGTGCCAGCAGCCAAGAACGCGGGACAGAGCGACACCCCCTATCCTACGAGCAGTACGTC. Translation: CASSQERGTERHPLSYEQYV.

This clonotype was seen a handful of times. V gene TRBV5-1 combines with J gene TRBJ2-2; TRBD1 agrees at 8 bases. CDR3 size: 14 residues. Unmatched junction bases numbered 8, after V lost 6 bases and J lost 7 bases. Looked up from germline, CDR1 is SGHRS and CDR2 is YFSETQ. The CDR3 reads CASKGQEVIGELFF. Written as DNA, the CDR3 is TGCGCCAGCAAGGGACAGGAAGTCATCGGGGAGCTGTTTTTT.

V gene TRBV20-1 combines with J gene TRBJ1-1; D remains unclear. This CDR3 comprises 14 residues. The V end lost 0 bases, the J end lost 4 bases, and 12 bases lay between the germline ends. Germline V gene data show CDR1 as DFQATT and CDR2 as SNEGSKA (reference sequence). CDR3 nucleotides: TGCAGTGCTAGAGATCGTCGGGGTAGCACTGAAGCTTTCTTT. Translation gives CSARDRRGSTEAFF.

In its sample, this clonotype was seen a few times. The J gene is TRBJ1-4, the V gene TRBV2; a weak D match, TRBD1 (6 bases). Trimming removed 8 bases at V and 7 bases at J, with 20 bases between. The length of the CDR3 is 15 residues. Germline V gives CDR1 SNHLY, CDR2 FYNNEI. CDR3 DNA sequence: TGTGCCAGCGGGGGCGGACAGCTTCAAGTTGAAAAACTGTTTTTT. It codes for CASGGGQLQVEKLFF.

This clonotype has more than one count but fewer than ten. This rearrangement joins TRBV6-2 or TRBV6-3 to TRBJ2-3; a weak D match, TRBD2 (7 bases). This CDR3 is built from 17 residues. Germline CDR1 and CDR2: MNHEY and SVGEGT. V was shortened by 2 bases and J by 3 bases, with 18 bases between the two germline ends. The CDR3 DNA reads as TGTGCCAGCAGTTACCCCTCCAGGGGAGCGGGGACAGATACGCAGTATTTT. This gives the protein CASSYPSRGAGTDTQYF.

This clonotype came up a few times. V usage is TRBV24-1 and J usage is TRBJ1-1; D is uncertain. The germline V and J ends were trimmed by 2 bases and 6 bases, with 9 bases remaining between them. This CDR3 is 13 amino acids long. CDR1 KGHDR and CDR2 SFDVKD come from the germline V gene. CDR3 sequence (DNA): TGTGCCACCAGTGATTCCGGGATCGCTGAAGCTTTCTTT. Its translation is CATSDSGIAEAFF.

The V call is TRBV6-5, the J call TRBJ2-3; TRBD2 matches at 9 bases. The CDR3 loop spans 16 amino acids. Germline-derived CDR1 and CDR2 are MNHEY and SVGAGI. J lost 6 bases, V lost 0 bases, and 7 bases had no gene match. The chain's CDR3 is CASSYSPRGGRDTQYF. DNA for the CDR3: TGTGCCAGCAGTTACTCGCCGCGGGGGGGCAGGGATACGCAGTATTTT.

This chain connects TRBV5-1 to TRBJ1-2; unclear D gene. Per the germline V gene, CDR1 is SGHRS and CDR2 is YFSETQ. Trimming pared 4 bases from V and 1 base from J, leaving 8 bases between. The CDR3 spans 13 residues. CDR3 in DNA: TGCGCCAGCAGCGTCGACATTAACTATGGCTACACCTTC. Its translation: CASSVDINYGYTF. Full variable domain (missing parts from reference TRBV5-1 and TRBJ1-2): KAGVTQTPRYLIKTRGQQVTLSCSPISGHRSVSWYQQTPGQGLQFLFEYFSETQRNKGNFPGRFSGRQFSNSRSEMNVSTLELGDSALYLCASSVDINYGYTFGSGTRLTVV.

The chain joins TRBV11-1 to TRBJ2-3; D gene ambiguous. Germline CDR1 and CDR2: SGHAT and FQDESV (reference sequence). CDR3 length: 16 amino acids. V was pared by 5 bases and J by 0 bases, with 15 bases between. The chain's CDR3 is CASSRSTGTSTDTQYF. In DNA form, the CDR3 reads TGTGCCAGCAGCCGATCCACGGGCACCAGCACAGATACGCAGTATTTT.

The rearrangement uses TRBV3-1 and TRBJ1-1; D is ambiguous. The CDR3 sequence is 12 residues long. CDR1 LGHDT and CDR2 YNNKEL come from the germline V gene (reference sequence). The ends were cut back, 1 base at V and 9 bases at J, with 9 bases in the middle. The CDR3 DNA reads as TGTGCCAGCAGCCAAGGGGAAGGGAAAGCTTTCTTT. The encoded protein is CASSQGEGKAFF.

Only a few counts were recorded for this clonotype. DNA for the CDR3: TGCGCCAGCAGCCAAGGCCCCAGGCAAGGCTACACCTTC. Amino acids: CASSQGPRQGYTF. This rearrangement joins TRBV4-3 to TRBJ1-2; D is unclear. The V end was cut by 1 base, the J end by 8 bases, with 11 bases between. The CDR3 totals 13 residues. Germline values: CDR1 LGHNA, CDR2 YSLEER.

This clonotype showed up just a few times. The V and J genes are TRBV7-7 and TRBJ2-2, with 9 bases identical to TRBD1. The CDR3 loop spans 17 amino acids. CDR1 SSHAT and CDR2 FNYEAQ come from the germline V gene (reference sequence). V lost 6 bases and J lost 4; bases outside the gene matches: 12. This CDR3 reads CASSRWAGQGVTGELFF. The CDR3 region has the DNA TGTGCCAGCAGTCGATGGGCGGGACAGGGAGTCACCGGGGAGCTGTTTTTT.